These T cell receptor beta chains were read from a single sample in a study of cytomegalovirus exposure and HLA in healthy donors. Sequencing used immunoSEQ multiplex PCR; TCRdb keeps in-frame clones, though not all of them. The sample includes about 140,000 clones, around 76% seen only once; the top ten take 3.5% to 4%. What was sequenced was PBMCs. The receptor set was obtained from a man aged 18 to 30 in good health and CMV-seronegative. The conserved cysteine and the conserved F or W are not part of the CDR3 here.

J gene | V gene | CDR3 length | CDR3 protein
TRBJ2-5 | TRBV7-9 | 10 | ASSLLEETQY
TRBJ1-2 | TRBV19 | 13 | ASTLGGNVGYGYT
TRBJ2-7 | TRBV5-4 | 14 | ASSSLSGGVTYEQY
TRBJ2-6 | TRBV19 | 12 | ASSRGVGANVLT
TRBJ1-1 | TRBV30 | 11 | AWGTGENTEAF
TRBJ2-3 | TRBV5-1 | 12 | ASSPGLATDTQY
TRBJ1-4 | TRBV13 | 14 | ASSLSWGPQGEKLF
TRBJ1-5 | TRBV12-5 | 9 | ASGFKLPQH
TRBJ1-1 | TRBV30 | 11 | AWTGGFATEAF
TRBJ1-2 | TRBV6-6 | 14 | ASSYDVVAGHYGYT
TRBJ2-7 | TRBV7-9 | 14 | ASSGTSGGAIGEQY
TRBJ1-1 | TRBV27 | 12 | ASSSERGNTEAF
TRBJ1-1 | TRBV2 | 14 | ASSVSAGAYNTEAF
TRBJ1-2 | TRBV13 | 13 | ASSLRTGTNYGYT
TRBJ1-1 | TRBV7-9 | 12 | ASSSDIMNTEAF
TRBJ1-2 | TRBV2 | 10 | ASTRQAYGYT